One and the same sample provided the 30 T cell receptor beta chains below, sequenced in a study of CD8 T cells in ankylosing spondylitis. TCRdb reprocessed the 5' RACE reads via MiXCR and lists one record per CDR3 protein. The data hold some 130,000 distinct CDR3 sequences, with 6% to 8% observed a single time. The sample consisted of blood, either unsorted or a sorted T cell fraction (not recorded which). The receptors here all came from a female donor with ankylosing spondylitis or in good health (not recorded which).

This chain uses TRBV12-5 with TRBJ1-5, with TRBD1 matching over 9 bases. The CDR3 spans 17 residues. Germline V gene sequence: CDR1 LGHNT, CDR2 FRNRAP. V lost 7 bases to trimming and J lost 7 bases; unmatched junction nucleotides: 17. As DNA, the CDR3 is TGTGCTAGTGCCGGAGGACAGGGGTGGGGTAAAGTACAGCCCCAGCATTTT. It specifies CASAGGQGWGKVQPQHF.

Many counts were recorded for this clonotype. The chain combines TRBV6-1 with TRBJ1-1; 7 nucleotides align to TRBD1. Germline V gene data show CDR1 as MNHNS and CDR2 as SASEGT. Trimming cost V 4 bases and J 5 bases; bases outside gene matches: 16. CDR3 length equals 17 residues. The CDR3 nucleotides read TGTGCCAGCAGTGGGACAGGAAGGAGCGGCAGAGAAACTGAAGCTTTCTTT. Its translation is CASSGTGRSGRETEAFF.

This clonotype was observed at least ten times. This chain uses TRBV29-1 with TRBJ2-7; perhaps TRBD2 as D (6 bases). Germline values: CDR1 SQVTM, CDR2 ANQGSEA. V lost 4 bases and J 4 bases, leaving 17 bases between the germline ends. The CDR3 is 14 residues long. The CDR3 here is CSVAEGSGLYEQYF. The CDR3 DNA follows: TGCAGCGTTGCGGAGGGCTCCGGTTTATACGAGCAGTACTTC.

This clonotype was seen repeatedly, ten times or more. The chain employs TRBV29-1 and TRBJ1-2, with 8 bases fitting TRBD1. The V gene's germline CDR1 is SQVTM and CDR2 ANQGSEA. This CDR3 contains 14 residues. The ends lost 3 bases at V and 4 bases at J; junction bases unmatched: 7. The CDR3 coding sequence is TGCAGCGTTGACCCCCAGGGGGCTGGCTATGGCTACACCTTC. Its translation: CSVDPQGAGYGYTF.

There are many counts of this clonotype. The chain carries TRBV4-3 and TRBJ2-1, with 11 bases lining up with TRBD2. This CDR3 comprises 17 residues. Germline loops: CDR1 LGHNA, CDR2 YSLEER. V lost 4 bases and J lost 3; bases outside the gene matches: 8. The CDR3 bases are TGCGCCAGCAGCCGGCGGGCTAGCGGGGGGCTCTACAATGAGCAGTTCTTC. Translated, it gives CASSRRASGGLYNEQFF.

The table lists this clonotype with many counts. This chain joins TRBV4-1 and TRBJ1-2, with D perhaps matching TRBD1 (5 bases). Trimming took off 0 bases at V and 6 bases at J, with 14 bases between the two ends. This CDR3 region has 15 residues. CDR1 is MGHRA, CDR2 YSYEKL, per germline. The CDR3 sequence is CASSQDGRDGHGYTF. In DNA, the CDR3 is TGCGCCAGCAGCCAAGATGGCAGGGATGGACATGGCTACACCTTC.

The sample holds many counts of this clonotype. V gene TRBV27 combines with J gene TRBJ1-6; D unresolved. With 3 bases removed from V and 7 bases from J, the gap between germline ends came to 13 bases. Germline V gives CDR1 MNHEY, CDR2 SMNVEV (reference sequence). The CDR3 has 15 residues. CDR3: CASSLESGGNSPLHF. The CDR3 bases are TGTGCCAGCAGTTTGGAGTCAGGAGGAAATTCACCCCTCCACTTT.

This clonotype has ten or more counts. The gene calls are TRBV6-1 and TRBJ1-5; perhaps TRBD1 as D (5 bases). This CDR3 spans 14 amino acids. Germline CDR1 MNHNS, CDR2 SASEGT. V lost 2 bases and J lost 6, with 11 bases in between. In DNA form, the CDR3 reads TGTGCCAGCAGTGAAAGGTCAGGGAGTCAGCCCCAGCATTTT. It encodes CASSERSGSQPQHF.

The chain recombines TRBV9 with TRBJ2-1; D gene uncertain. This CDR3 comprises 14 residues. V lost 0 bases and J lost 8, with 12 bases in between. CDR1 and CDR2 from the germline V gene are SGDLS and YYNGEE. Here the CDR3 DNA reads TGTGCCAGCAGCGTAGAGGTAGGGTCCGATGAGCAGTTCTTC. Its protein product is CASSVEVGSDEQFF.

This clonotype was counted many times. The chain uses TRBV5-1 and TRBJ2-7; possibly TRBD1 or TRBD2 for D (5 bases each). V lost 6 bases, J lost 2 bases, and 15 bases lay in between. The germline V gene has CDR1 SGHRS and CDR2 YFSETQ. This CDR3 has 14 residues. CDR3 in amino acids: CASIPQLGAYEQYF. The CDR3 region has the DNA TGCGCCAGCATACCTCAACTGGGGGCCTACGAGCAGTACTTC.

This clonotype was seen ten or more times. The chain carries TRBV6-5 and TRBJ2-7, with a possible D match to TRBD2 (5 bases). Trimming removed 8 bases from V and 2 bases from J, with 10 bases in between. Germline CDR1 and CDR2: MNHEY and SVGAGI. The CDR3 has 12 residues. The CDR3 coding sequence is TGTGCCAGCGGACTTGGCACCTACGAGCAGTACTTC. The encoded protein is CASGLGTYEQYF.

This clonotype was seen only a few times. The J gene is TRBJ2-4, the V gene TRBV7-6, with D perhaps assigned TRBD1 or TRBD2 (5 bases each). The germline V gene has CDR1 SGHVS and CDR2 FNYEAQ. V lost 0 bases and J 6 bases, leaving 12 bases between the germline ends. The CDR3 runs to 15 residues. The CDR3 is CASSLASGAGNIQYF. The CDR3 coding sequence is TGTGCCAGCAGCTTAGCATCTGGGGCGGGAAACATTCAGTACTTC.

This chain joins TRBV5-6 and TRBJ1-6; tentative D call: TRBD1 (5 bases). Per germline, CDR1 SGHDT and CDR2 YYEEEE. This CDR3 has 17 residues. V was pared by 7 bases and J by 1 base, with 18 bases between. CDR3 sequence: CASLLTDRGSYNSPLHF. DNA for the CDR3: TGTGCCAGCCTACTAACCGACAGAGGATCCTATAATTCACCCCTCCACTTT.

This clonotype was seen repeatedly, ten times or more. V and J are TRBV4-2 and TRBJ1-1; D might be TRBD1 (5 bases). V lost 1 base to trimming and J lost 2 bases, with 17 bases between them. This CDR3 spans 17 amino acids. CDR1 is LGHNA, CDR2 YNFKEQ, per germline. The CDR3 bases are TGTGCCAGCAGCCAAGTGGCACCTGGGACCTTTAACACTGAAGCTTTCTTT. It translates to CASSQVAPGTFNTEAFF.

This clonotype showed up many times. The rearrangement links TRBV5-1 to TRBJ2-5; D is unresolved. The CDR3 runs 13 residues. CDR1 is SGHRS and CDR2 is YFSETQ in the germline V gene. V lost 0 bases and J 4 bases, leaving 7 bases between the germline ends. The CDR3 nucleotides are TGCGCCAGCAGCTTGGGGCCGGGAGAGACCCAGTACTTC. Residues: CASSLGPGETQYF.

This clonotype has ten or more counts. The rearrangement uses TRBV10-3 and TRBJ2-5, with 7 bases aligning to TRBD2. The CDR3 has 13 amino acids. V dropped 4 bases and J dropped 5; count of bases not matched to a gene: 4. Germline CDR1 is ENHRY and CDR2 is SYGVKD. CDR3: CAISVREAETQYF. The CDR3 nucleotides are TGTGCCATCAGTGTTCGGGAGGCGGAGACCCAGTACTTC.

This clonotype has ten or more counts. The genes are TRBV5-1 and TRBJ2-3, with 9 bases that match TRBD2. Germline trimming cut 3 bases from V and 1 base from J; bases unmatched to any gene: 0. This CDR3 comprises 14 residues. Germline CDR1 is SGHRS and CDR2 is YFSETQ. CDR3 DNA: TGCGCCAGCAGCTGGACTAGCGGCACAGATACGCAGTATTTT. Translating gives CASSWTSGTDTQYF.

This clonotype was counted ten times or more. The genes are TRBV14 and TRBJ2-3; TRBD2 agrees at 10 bases. V was pared by 4 bases and J by 5 bases, with 9 bases of the junction left unmatched. The CDR3 consists of 16 residues. Germline CDR1 is SGHDN and CDR2 is FVKESK. This CDR3 is CASSLTSGGAGDTQYF. The CDR3 DNA follows: TGTGCCAGCAGCCTAACCAGCGGGGGGGCTGGAGATACGCAGTATTTT. The variable domain in full, completed from reference TRBV14 and TRBJ2-3, reads EAGVTQFPSHSVIEKGQTVTLRCDPISGHDNLYWYRRVMGKEIKFLLHFVKESKQDESGMPNNRFLAERTGGTYSTLKVQPAELEDSGVYFCASSLTSGGAGDTQYFGPGTRLTVL.

This clonotype was found a few times. The V call is TRBV27, the J call TRBJ1-2, with D perhaps TRBD1 (5 bases). V gave up 3 bases and J gave up 7 bases, with 12 bases separating them. The CDR3 loop spans 13 amino acids. CDR1 MNHEY and CDR2 SMNVEV come from the germline V gene (reference sequence). In DNA form, the CDR3 reads TGTGCCAGCAGTTTTTTAGGGGCAGGTGGCTACACCTTC. It is translated as CASSFLGAGGYTF.

This clonotype was picked up many times. The chain recombines TRBV12-3 or TRBV12-4 with TRBJ1-2; 8 bases map to TRBD1. The CDR3 has 15 residues. Trimming removed 4 bases from V and 5 bases from J; junction bases left unmatched: 9. The CDR3 protein is CASSSSRTGRYGYTF. CDR3 bases: TGTGCCAGCAGTTCCTCTCGGACAGGGCGATATGGCTACACCTTC.

This clonotype came up many times. The chain recombines TRBV12-3 or TRBV12-4 with TRBJ1-5, with D unresolved. V lost 4 bases, J lost 7 bases, and 14 bases lay in between. The CDR3 covers 14 residues. The CDR3 nucleotides read TGTGCCAGCAGTTCGTCGGTAGGTGGGCAGCCCCAGCATTTT. This encodes CASSSSVGGQPQHF.

In its sample, this clonotype was seen many times. The V call is TRBV5-1, the J call TRBJ2-5; D possibly corresponds to TRBD1 (6 bases). This CDR3 region has 14 residues. CDR1 SGHRS and CDR2 YFSETQ come from the germline V gene. V dropped 6 bases and J dropped 3 bases, with 15 bases sitting between them. The DNA of the CDR3 is TGCGCCAGCACGTTCGGGACACCAAAAGAGACCCAGTACTTC. This sequence encodes CASTFGTPKETQYF.

Ten or more counts support this clonotype. This chain uses TRBV5-6 with TRBJ1-2; D is undetermined. This CDR3 comprises 17 residues. Germline V gene sequence: CDR1 SGHDT, CDR2 YYEEEE. V was cut by 2 bases and J by 4 bases, with 21 bases left in between. CDR3 loop: CASSFSLGRTSGYGYTF. The DNA for the CDR3 is TGTGCCAGCAGCTTCTCTCTCGGACGGACGTCGGGCTATGGCTACACCTTC.

This clonotype was recorded at least ten times. The rearrangement uses TRBV4-3 and TRBJ1-3; D remains unclear. The CDR3 spans 15 residues. Between the trimmed V and J ends, which lost 1 base and 0 bases, there was a span of 7 bases. From germline, CDR1 is LGHNA and CDR2 YSLEER. CDR3 region: CASSQGTTSGNTIYF. For the CDR3, the DNA is TGCGCCAGCAGCCAAGGGACCACCTCTGGAAACACCATATATTTT.

This clonotype was observed many times. The chain combines TRBV5-1 with TRBJ2-3; D might be TRBD1 or TRBD2, each matching 5 bases. The V gene lost 2 bases and the J gene lost 2 bases, with 18 bases spanning the gap. The CDR3 is 17 residues long. Germline V lookup: CDR1 SGHRS, CDR2 YFSETQ. The chain's CDR3 is CASSLGRTSGSTDTQYF. The CDR3 DNA reads TGCGCCAGCAGCTTAGGACGGACATCGGGATCCACAGATACGCAGTATTTT.

This clonotype was detected only a few times. The chain employs TRBV5-6 and TRBJ1-6; TRBD1 matches at 7 bases. This CDR3 has 14 amino acids. J lost 7 bases, V lost 4 bases, and 5 bases had no gene match. Germline CDR1 and CDR2: SGHDT and YYEEEE. The CDR3 here is CASSQDRSNSPLHF. For the CDR3, the DNA is TGTGCCAGCAGCCAGGACAGGTCAAATTCACCCCTCCACTTT.

The chain employs TRBV4-2 and TRBJ1-6, with 8 bases matching TRBD1. The germline V gene has CDR1 LGHNA and CDR2 YNFKEQ. V lost 2 bases, J lost 8 bases, and 5 bases stayed unmatched. The length of the CDR3 is 15 residues. CDR3 sequence (DNA): TGTGCCAGCAGCCAAAGACAGACAGGGGATTCACCCCTCCACTTT. Translation: CASSQRQTGDSPLHF.

This rearrangement joins TRBV29-1 to TRBJ1-1; D gene uncertain. Looked up from germline, CDR1 is SQVTM and CDR2 is ANQGSEA. The germline V and J ends were trimmed by 6 bases and 7 bases, with 12 bases remaining between them. The CDR3 spans 11 residues. DNA of the CDR3: TGCAGCGTAGGCAGTCTCCATGAAGCTTTCTTT. It translates to CSVGSLHEAFF.

There are many counts of this clonotype. The rearrangement links TRBV6-1 to TRBJ2-1; 7 nucleotides match TRBD1. J gave up 8 bases and V 3 bases, and 10 bases lay outside the gene matches. CDR3 length: 15 residues. Germline V lookup: CDR1 MNHNS, CDR2 SASEGT. CDR3 in DNA: TGTGCCAGCAGTGAGACGACAGGGTGGTCCCATGAGCAGTTCTTC. This codes for CASSETTGWSHEQFF.

This clonotype was recorded many times. The CDR3 protein is CATAKGDYGYTF. CDR3 in DNA: TGTGCCACCGCGAAGGGGGACTATGGCTACACCTTC. The V call is TRBV24-1, the J call TRBJ1-2; TRBD1 might be the D (6 bases). The CDR3 loop spans 12 amino acids. Germline values: CDR1 KGHDR, CDR2 SFDVKD. With 9 bases removed from V and 3 bases from J, the gap between germline ends came to 10 bases.